This T cell receptor beta chain was sequenced for a study of blood T cell repertoires in COVID-19. As for the study in general: The samples span acute and convalescent COVID-19 from the United States, Italy and Spain.

Sequencing used immunoSEQ multiplex PCR; TCRdb keeps in-frame clones, though not all of them. In the table there are almost 400,000 clones, around 87% of which are singletons. Everyone who took part was about 18 to 90 years old, and they came from fewer than 25 US areas. The junction had 7 bases not matched to a gene; V was cut back by 1 base and J by 3 bases. Germline CDR1 is MNHEY and CDR2 is SMNVEV (reference sequence). The CDR3 sequence is 18 residues long. The rearrangement joins TRBV27 to TRBJ2-2; 11 nucleotides align to TRBD1. This receptor was taken from a woman between 25 and 40 years old with acute COVID-19. Sequencing used PBMCs or T cells enriched from blood (not recorded which). The CDR3 loop is CASSLLQPGQGDTGELFF. DNA for the CDR3: TGTGCCAGCAGTTTATTACAACCGGGACAGGGGGACACCGGGGAGCTGTTTTTT.